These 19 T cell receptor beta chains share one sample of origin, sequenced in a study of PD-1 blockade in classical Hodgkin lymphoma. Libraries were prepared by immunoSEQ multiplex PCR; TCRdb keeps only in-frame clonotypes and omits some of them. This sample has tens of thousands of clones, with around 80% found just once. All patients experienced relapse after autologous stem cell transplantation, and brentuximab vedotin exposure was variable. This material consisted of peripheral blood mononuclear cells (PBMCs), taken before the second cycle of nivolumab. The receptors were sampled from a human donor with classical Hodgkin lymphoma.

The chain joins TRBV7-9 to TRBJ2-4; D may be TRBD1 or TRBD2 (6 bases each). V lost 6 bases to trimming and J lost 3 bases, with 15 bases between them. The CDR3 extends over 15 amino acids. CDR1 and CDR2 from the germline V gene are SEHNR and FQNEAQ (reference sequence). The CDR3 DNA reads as TGTGCCAGCAGTCGTAAGGGGGGCGGCAAAAACATTCAGTACTTC. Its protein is CASSRKGGGKNIQYF. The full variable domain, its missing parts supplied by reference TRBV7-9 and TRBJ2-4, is DTGVSQNPRHKITKRGQNVTFRCDPISEHNRLYWYRQTLGQGPEFLTYFQNEAQLEKSRLLSDRFSAERPKGSFSTLEIQRTEQGDSAMYLCASSRKGGGKNIQYFGAGTRLSVL.

The CDR3 region has the DNA TGTGCCAGCAGCTTACCGGGACGGAACACTGAAGCTTTCTTT. Protein sequence: CASSLPGRNTEAFF. V gene TRBV5-6 combines with J gene TRBJ1-1; D possibly corresponds to TRBD1 (5 bases). In germline, CDR1 is SGHDT, CDR2 YYEEEE. Trimming cost V 2 bases and J 1 base, with 9 bases left between them. The CDR3 runs 14 residues. The whole variable domain, filled in from reference TRBV5-6 and TRBJ1-1, reads DAGVTQSPTHLIKTRGQQVTLRCSPKSGHDTVSWYQQALGQGPQFIFQYYEEEERQRGNFPDRFSGHQFPNYSSELNVNALLLGDSALYLCASSLPGRNTEAFFGQGTRLTVV.

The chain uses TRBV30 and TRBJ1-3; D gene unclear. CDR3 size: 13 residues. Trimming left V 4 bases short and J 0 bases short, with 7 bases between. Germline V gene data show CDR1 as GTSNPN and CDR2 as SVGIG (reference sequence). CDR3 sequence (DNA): TGTGCCTGGATAAGAAGCTCTGGAAACACCATATATTTT. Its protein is CAWIRSSGNTIYF.

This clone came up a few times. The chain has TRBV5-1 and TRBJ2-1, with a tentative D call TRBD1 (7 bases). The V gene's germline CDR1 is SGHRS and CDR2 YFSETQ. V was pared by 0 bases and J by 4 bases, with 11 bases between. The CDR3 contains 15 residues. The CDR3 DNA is TGCGCCAGCAGCTTGGGCGGGACAGAGTACAATGAGCAGTTCTTC. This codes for CASSLGGTEYNEQFF.

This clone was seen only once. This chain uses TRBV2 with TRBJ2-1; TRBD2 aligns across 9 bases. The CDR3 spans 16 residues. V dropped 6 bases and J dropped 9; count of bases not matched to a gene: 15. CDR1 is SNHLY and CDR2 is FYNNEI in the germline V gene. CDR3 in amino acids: CASSELAGSMGSEQFF. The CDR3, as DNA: TGTGCCAGCAGCGAACTAGCGGGTTCAATGGGCAGTGAGCAGTTCTTC.

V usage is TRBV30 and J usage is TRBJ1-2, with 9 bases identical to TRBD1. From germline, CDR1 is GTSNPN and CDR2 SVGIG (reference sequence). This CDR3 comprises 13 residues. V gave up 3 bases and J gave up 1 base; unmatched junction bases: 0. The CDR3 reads CAWRDRGNYGYTF. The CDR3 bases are TGTGCCTGGAGGGACAGGGGTAACTATGGCTACACCTTC. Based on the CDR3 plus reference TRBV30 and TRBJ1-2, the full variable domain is SQTIHQWPATLVQPVGSPLSLECTVEGTSNPNLYWYRQAAGRGLQLLFYSVGIGQISSEVPQNLSASRPQDRQFILSSKKLLLSDSGFYLCAWRDRGNYGYTFGSGTRLTVV.

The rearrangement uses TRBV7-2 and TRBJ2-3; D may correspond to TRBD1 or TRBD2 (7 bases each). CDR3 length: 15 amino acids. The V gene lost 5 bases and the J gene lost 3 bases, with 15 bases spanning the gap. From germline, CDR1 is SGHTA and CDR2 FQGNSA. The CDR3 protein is CASSPQGGRTDTQYF. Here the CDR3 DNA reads TGTGCCAGCAGCCCTCAGGGGGGGCGAACAGATACGCAGTATTTT.

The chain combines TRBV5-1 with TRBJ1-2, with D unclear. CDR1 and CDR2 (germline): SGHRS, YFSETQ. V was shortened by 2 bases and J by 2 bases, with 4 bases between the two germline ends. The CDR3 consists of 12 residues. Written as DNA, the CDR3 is TGCGCCAGCAGCTTCGACAACTATGGCTACACCTTC. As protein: CASSFDNYGYTF.

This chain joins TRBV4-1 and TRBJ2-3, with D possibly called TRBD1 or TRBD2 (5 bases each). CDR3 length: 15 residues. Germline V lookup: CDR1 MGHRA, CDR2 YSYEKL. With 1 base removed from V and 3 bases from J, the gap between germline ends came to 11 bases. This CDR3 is CASSQARGSTDTQYF. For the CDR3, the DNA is TGCGCCAGCAGCCAAGCGAGGGGTAGTACAGATACGCAGTATTTT.

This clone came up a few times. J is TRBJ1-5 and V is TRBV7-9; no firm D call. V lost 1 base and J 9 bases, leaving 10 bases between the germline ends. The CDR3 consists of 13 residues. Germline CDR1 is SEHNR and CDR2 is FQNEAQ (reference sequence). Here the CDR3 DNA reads TGTGCCAGCAGCTTAGAATGGGGTGGGCCCCAGCATTTT. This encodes CASSLEWGGPQHF.

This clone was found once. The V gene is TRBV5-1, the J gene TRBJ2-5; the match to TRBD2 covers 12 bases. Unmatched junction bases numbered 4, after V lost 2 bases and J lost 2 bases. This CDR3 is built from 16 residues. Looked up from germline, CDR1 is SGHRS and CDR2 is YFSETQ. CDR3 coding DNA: TGCGCCAGCAGCTTCTCCACTAGCGGGAGGCAAGAGACCCAGTACTTC. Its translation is CASSFSTSGRQETQYF. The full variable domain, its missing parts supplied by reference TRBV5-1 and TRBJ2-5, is KAGVTQTPRYLIKTRGQQVTLSCSPISGHRSVSWYQQTPGQGLQFLFEYFSETQRNKGNFPGRFSGRQFSNSRSEMNVSTLELGDSALYLCASSFSTSGRQETQYFGPGTRLLVL.

CDR3 sequence (DNA): TGTGCCAGCAGTGCGATAGACAGGGCAGAGACCCAGTACTTC. This sequence encodes CASSAIDRAETQYF. The V gene is TRBV6-1, the J gene TRBJ2-5; 7 bases map to TRBD1. This CDR3 has 14 residues. CDR1 and CDR2 from the germline V gene are MNHNS and SASEGT. V lost 4 bases and J lost 4; bases outside the gene matches: 6.

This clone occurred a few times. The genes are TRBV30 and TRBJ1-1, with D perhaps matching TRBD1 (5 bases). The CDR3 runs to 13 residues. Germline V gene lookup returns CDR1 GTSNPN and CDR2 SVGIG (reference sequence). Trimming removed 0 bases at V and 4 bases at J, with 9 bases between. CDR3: CAWSVERGTEAFF. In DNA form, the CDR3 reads TGTGCCTGGAGTGTGGAGAGGGGCACTGAAGCTTTCTTT.

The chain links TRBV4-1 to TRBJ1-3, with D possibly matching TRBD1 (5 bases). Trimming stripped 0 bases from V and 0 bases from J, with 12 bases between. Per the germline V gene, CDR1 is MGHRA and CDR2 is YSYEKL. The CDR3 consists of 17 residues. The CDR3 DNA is TGCGCCAGCAGCCAAGATCCGCGGGGACTCTCTGGAAACACCATATATTTT. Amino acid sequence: CASSQDPRGLSGNTIYF.

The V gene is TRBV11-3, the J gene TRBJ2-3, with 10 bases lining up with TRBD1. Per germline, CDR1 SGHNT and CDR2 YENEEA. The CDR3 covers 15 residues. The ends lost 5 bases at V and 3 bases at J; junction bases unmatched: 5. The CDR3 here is CASSNGQGGTDTQYF. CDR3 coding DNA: TGTGCCAGCAGCAATGGACAGGGGGGGACAGATACGCAGTATTTT.

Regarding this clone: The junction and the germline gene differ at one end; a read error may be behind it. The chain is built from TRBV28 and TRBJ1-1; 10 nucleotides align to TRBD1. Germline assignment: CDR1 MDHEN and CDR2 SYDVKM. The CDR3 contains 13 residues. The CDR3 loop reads CASTVNSGTGVVF. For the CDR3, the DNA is TGTGCCAGCACGGTCAACTCTGGGACAGGGGTGGTCTTT.

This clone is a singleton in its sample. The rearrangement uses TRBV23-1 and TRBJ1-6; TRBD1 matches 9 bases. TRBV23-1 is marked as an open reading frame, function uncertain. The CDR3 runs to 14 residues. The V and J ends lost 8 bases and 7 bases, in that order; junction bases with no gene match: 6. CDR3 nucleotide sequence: TGCGCCAGCGTACCCGGGACAGGGAATTCACCCCTCCACTTT. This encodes CASVPGTGNSPLHF.

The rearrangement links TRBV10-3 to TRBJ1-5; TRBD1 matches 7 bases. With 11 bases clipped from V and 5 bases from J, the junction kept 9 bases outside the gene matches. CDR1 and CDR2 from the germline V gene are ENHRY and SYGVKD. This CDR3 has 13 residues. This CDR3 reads CAARMQGDQPQHF. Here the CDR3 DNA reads TGTGCCGCCAGGATGCAGGGGGATCAGCCCCAGCATTTT.

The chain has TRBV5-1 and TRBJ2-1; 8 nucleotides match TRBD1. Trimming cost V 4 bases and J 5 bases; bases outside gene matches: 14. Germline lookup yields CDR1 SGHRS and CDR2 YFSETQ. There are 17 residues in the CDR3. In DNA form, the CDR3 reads TGCGCCAGCAGCCTGGCGAGAGGACAGGGAAGCCACAATGAGCAGTTCTTC. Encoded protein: CASSLARGQGSHNEQFF.